The sample holds one count of the clone carrying this T cell receptor beta chain. This specimen belongs to a study of blood T cell repertoires in COVID-19. The overall study: There were acute and convalescent COVID-19 samples, and they came from the United States, Italy and Spain.

V was trimmed by 6 bases and J by 6 bases, leaving 23 bases between them. Germline CDR1 SGHAT, CDR2 FQNNGV. The CDR3 loop spans 16 amino acids. Original analysis: Scientists estimated how many nucleated cells there were by amplifying reference gene primers. Method: immunoSEQ multiplex PCR; TCRdb's copy keeps in-frame clones and lacks some. V and J calls and clone size come straight from that table; D and trimming were deduced from the DNA. This table has around 250,000 clones, approximately 80% appearing once. What was sequenced was peripheral blood. The clonotype comes from a man aged 30 to 39 who had recovered from COVID-19. The chain employs TRBV11-2 and TRBJ1-2; maybe TRBD1 (5 bases). The CDR3 protein is CASRPIRGDQRDGYTF. CDR3 sequence (DNA): TGTGCCAGCAGACCGATTAGGGGAGACCAGCGGGATGGCTACACCTTC.